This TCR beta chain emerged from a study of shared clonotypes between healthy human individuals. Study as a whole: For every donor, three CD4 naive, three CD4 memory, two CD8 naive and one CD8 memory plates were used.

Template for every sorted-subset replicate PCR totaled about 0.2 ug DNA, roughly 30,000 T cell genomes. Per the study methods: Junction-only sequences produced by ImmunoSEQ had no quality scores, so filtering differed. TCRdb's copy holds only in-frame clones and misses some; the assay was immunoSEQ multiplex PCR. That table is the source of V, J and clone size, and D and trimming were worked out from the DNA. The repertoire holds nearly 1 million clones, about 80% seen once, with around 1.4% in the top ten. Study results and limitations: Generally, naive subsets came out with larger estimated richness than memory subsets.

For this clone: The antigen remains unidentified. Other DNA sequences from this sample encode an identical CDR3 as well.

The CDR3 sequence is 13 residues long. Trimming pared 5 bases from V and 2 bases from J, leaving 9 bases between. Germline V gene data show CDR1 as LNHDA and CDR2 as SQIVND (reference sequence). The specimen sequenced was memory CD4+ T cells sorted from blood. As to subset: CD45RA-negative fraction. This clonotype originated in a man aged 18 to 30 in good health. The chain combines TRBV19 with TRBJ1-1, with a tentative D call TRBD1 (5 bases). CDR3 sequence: CASSPTVNTEAFF. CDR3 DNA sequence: TGTGCCAGTAGTCCGACAGTTAACACTGAAGCTTTCTTT. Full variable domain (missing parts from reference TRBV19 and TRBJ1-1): DGGITQSPKYLFRKEGQNVTLSCEQNLNHDAMYWYRQDPGQGLRLIYYSQIVNDFQKGDIAEGYSVSREKKESFPLTVTSAQKNPTAFYLCASSPTVNTEAFFGQGTRLTVV.